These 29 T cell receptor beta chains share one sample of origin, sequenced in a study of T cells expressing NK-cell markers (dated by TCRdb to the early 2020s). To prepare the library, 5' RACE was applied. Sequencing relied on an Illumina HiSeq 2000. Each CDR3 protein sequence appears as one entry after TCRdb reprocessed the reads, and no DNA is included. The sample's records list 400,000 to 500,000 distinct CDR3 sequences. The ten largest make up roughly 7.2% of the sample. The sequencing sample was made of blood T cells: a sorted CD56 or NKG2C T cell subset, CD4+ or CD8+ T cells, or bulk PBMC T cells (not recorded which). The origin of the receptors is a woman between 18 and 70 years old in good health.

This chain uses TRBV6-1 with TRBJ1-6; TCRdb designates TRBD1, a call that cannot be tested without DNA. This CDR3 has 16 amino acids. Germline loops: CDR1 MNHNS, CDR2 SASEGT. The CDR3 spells CASRPDSLSYNSPLHF.

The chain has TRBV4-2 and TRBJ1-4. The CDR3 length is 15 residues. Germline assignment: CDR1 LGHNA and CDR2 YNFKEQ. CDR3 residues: CASSQVPKANEKLFF.

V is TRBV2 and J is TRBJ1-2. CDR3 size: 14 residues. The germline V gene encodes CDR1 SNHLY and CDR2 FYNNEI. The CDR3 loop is CASSDYITNYGYTF.

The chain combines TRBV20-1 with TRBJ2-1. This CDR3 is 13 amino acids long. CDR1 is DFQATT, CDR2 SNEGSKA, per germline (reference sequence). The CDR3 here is CSADTGSYNEQFF.

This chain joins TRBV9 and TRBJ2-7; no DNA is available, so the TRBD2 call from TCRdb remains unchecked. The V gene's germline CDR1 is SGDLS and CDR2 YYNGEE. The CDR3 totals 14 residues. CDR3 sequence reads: CASSPLAGIYEQYF.

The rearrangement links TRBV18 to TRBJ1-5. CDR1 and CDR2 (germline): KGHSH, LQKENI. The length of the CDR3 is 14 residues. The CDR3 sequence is CASSTQGDHQPQHF.

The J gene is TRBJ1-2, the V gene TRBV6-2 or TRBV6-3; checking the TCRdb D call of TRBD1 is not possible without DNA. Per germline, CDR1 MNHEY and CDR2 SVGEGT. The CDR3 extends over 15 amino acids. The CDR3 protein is CASSRQGAKLFGYTF.

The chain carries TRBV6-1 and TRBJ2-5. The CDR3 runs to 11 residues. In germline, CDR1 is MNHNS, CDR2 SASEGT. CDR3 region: CASSDLAPQYF.

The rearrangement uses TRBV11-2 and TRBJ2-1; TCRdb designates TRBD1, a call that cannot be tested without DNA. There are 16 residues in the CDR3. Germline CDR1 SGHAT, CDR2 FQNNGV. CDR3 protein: CASRQTGFGSYNEQFF.

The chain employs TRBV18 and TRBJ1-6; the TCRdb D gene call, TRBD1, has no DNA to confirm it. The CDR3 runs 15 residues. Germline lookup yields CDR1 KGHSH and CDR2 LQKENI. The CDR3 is CASSPQGGRDSPLHF.

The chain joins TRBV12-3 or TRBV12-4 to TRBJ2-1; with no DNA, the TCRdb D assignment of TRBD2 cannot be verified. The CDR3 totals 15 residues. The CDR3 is CASSPRWAGGNEQFF.

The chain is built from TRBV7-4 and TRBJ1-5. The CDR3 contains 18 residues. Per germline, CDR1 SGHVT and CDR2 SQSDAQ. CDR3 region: CASSPGETLDHSNQPQHF.

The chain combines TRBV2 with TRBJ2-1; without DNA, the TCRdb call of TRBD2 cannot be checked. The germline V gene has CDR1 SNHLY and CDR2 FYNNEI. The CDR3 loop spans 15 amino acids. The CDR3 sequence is CASNGPSQGRGEQFF.

The CDR3 protein is CASTLRASGTDTQYF. V usage is TRBV6-2 or TRBV6-3 and J usage is TRBJ2-3; absent DNA, TCRdb's TRBD1 call cannot be checked. Germline V gene sequence: CDR1 MNHEY, CDR2 SVGEGT. The CDR3 spans 15 residues.

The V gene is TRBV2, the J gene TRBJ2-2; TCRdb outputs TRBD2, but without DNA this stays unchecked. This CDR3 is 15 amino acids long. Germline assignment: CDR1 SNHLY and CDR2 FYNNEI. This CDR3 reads CASKGTSENTGELFF.

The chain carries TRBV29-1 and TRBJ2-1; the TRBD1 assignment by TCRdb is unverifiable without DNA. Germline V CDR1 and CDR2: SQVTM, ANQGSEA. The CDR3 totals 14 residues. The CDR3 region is CSVDRDRGSLEQFF.

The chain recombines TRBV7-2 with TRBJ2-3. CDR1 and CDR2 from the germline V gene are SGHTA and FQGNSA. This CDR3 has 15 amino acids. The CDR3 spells CASSLVADSTDTQYF.

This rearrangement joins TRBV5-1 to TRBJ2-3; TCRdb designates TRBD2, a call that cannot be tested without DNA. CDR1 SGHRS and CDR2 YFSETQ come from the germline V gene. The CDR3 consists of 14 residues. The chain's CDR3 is CASSLERVTDTQYF. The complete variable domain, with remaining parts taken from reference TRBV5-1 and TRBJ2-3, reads KAGVTQTPRYLIKTRGQQVTLSCSPISGHRSVSWYQQTPGQGLQFLFEYFSETQRNKGNFPGRFSGRQFSNSRSEMNVSTLELGDSALYLCASSLERVTDTQYFGPGTRLTVL.

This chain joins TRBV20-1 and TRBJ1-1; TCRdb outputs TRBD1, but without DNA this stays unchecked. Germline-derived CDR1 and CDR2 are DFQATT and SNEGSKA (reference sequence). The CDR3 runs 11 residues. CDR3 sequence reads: CSAGQGFEAFF.

The CDR3 here is CASSFGTGSSYEQYF. V gene TRBV27 combines with J gene TRBJ2-7; absent DNA, TCRdb's TRBD1 call cannot be checked. The CDR3 runs to 15 residues. Germline CDR1 and CDR2: MNHEY and SMNVEV (reference sequence).

The CDR3 region is CATSDADITHTDTQYF. The rearrangement links TRBV24-1 to TRBJ2-3; the D call of TRBD1 rests on TCRdb alone, since no DNA is present to check it. This CDR3 is 16 amino acids long. CDR1 and CDR2 from the germline V gene are KGHDR and SFDVKD.

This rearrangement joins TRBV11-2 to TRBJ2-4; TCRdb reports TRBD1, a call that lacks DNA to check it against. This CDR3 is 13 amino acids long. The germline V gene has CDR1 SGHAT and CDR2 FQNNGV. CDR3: CASSLGGSNIQYF.

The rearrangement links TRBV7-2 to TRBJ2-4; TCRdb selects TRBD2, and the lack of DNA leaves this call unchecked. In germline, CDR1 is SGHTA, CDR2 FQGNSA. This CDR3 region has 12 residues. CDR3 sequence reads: CASSLDSNIQYF.

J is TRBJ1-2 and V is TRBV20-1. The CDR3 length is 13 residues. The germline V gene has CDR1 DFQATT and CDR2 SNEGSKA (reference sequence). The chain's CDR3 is CSARDYINYGYTF.

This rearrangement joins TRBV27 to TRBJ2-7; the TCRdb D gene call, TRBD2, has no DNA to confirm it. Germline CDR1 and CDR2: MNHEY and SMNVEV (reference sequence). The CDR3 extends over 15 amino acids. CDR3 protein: CASSSMTSGRDEQYF.

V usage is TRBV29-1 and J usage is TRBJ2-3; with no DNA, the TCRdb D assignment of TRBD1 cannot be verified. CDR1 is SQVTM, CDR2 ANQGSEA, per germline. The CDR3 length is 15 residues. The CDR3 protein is CSVLRDRGRTDTQYF.

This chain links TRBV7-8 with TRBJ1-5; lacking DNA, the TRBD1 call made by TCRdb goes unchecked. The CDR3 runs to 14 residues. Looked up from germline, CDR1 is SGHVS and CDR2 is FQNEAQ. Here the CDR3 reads CDSSRGGEDQPQHF. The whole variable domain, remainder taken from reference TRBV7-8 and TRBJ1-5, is GAGVSQSPRYKVAKRGQDVALRCDPISGHVSLFWYQQALGQGPEFLTYFQNEAQLDKSGLPSDRFFAERPEGSVSTLKIQRTQQEDSAVYLCDSSRGGEDQPQHFGDGTRLSIL.

CDR3 sequence reads: CASSSGSGNEKLFF. This chain connects TRBV18 to TRBJ1-4. CDR3 length: 14 amino acids. Looked up from germline, CDR1 is KGHSH and CDR2 is LQKENI.

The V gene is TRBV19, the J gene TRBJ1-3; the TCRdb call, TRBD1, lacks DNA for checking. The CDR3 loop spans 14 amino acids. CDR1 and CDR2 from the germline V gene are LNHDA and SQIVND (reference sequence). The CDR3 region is CASIPGFSGNTIYF.